These T cell receptor beta chains were read from a single sample in a study of blood T cell repertoires in COVID-19. Using immunoSEQ multiplex PCR, the repertoire was profiled, and TCRdb retains in-frame clones only, with some absent. The sample lists more than 400,000 clones, about nine tenths occurring once. The sample was PBMCs or T cells enriched from blood (not recorded which). The source of these receptors is a man aged 18-30 years who had recovered from COVID-19. CDR3s include the opening cysteine and the closing phenylalanine or tryptophan. D genes are given only for firm matches. Size is stated for part of the rows, as once, few or many counts, or as a class when the clone is expanded.

D	V	size	J	CDR3	DNA
TRBD1	TRBV5-1	-	TRBJ1-1	CASSGMPGGETEAFF	TGCGCCAGCAGCGGTATGCCAGGGGGCGAGACTGAAGCTTTCTTT
-	TRBV5-5	-	TRBJ2-7	CASSQMTPRGSYEQYF	TGTGCCAGCAGCCAAATGACCCCACGGGGCTCCTACGAGCAGTACTTC
TRBD1	TRBV7-9	once	TRBJ1-3	CASSRTGAGNTIYF	TGTGCCAGCAGCCGAACAGGGGCTGGAAACACCATATATTTT
TRBD2	TRBV11-3	-	TRBJ2-7	CASSLASSGSYEQYF	TGTGCCAGCAGCTTAGCGTCTAGCGGCTCCTACGAGCAGTACTTC
-	TRBV2	-	TRBJ2-7	CASRQTGVITYEQYF	TGTGCCAGCAGACAGACAGGAGTTATAACCTACGAGCAGTACTTC
TRBD2	TRBV30	-	TRBJ2-1	CARSSDGRMNNEQFF	TGTGCCCGAAGCTCGGACGGGAGGATGAACAATGAGCAGTTCTTC
-	TRBV10-1	few	TRBJ2-2	CASSDSSGELFF	TGCGCCAGCAGTGACAGTTCCGGGGAGCTGTTTTTT
TRBD2	TRBV18	-	TRBJ2-1	CASSPSGGRANEQFF	TGTGCCAGCTCACCCTCCGGCGGGAGGGCCAATGAGCAGTTCTTC
TRBD1	TRBV14	-	TRBJ1-1	CASSPARTGSAFF	TGTGCCAGCAGCCCAGCAAGGACAGGGTCTGCTTTCTTT
-	TRBV28	few	TRBJ1-4	CASSFSGRDEKLFF	TGTGCCAGCAGTTTCTCGGGAAGAGATGAAAAACTGTTTTTT
-	TRBV27	once	TRBJ1-1	CASSLFAGIPEAFF	TGTGCCAGCAGTTTATTTGCGGGAATCCCTGAAGCTTTCTTT
-	TRBV5-1	-	TRBJ2-5	CASSFFGGMETQYF	TGCGCCAGCAGCTTCTTTGGGGGGATGGAGACCCAGTACTTC
TRBD1	TRBV4-1	once	TRBJ1-2	CASSQGQGFGYTF	TGCGCCAGCAGCCAAGGACAGGGTTTTGGCTACACCTTC
-	TRBV10-3	-	TRBJ1-4	CAISEGSGGEKLFF	TGTGCCATCAGTGAAGGTTCAGGAGGTGAAAAACTGTTTTTT
TRBD2	TRBV9	-	TRBJ2-2	CASSVGGSETGELFF	TGTGCCAGCAGCGTAGGCGGGAGTGAGACCGGGGAGCTGTTTTTT
-	TRBV5-6	-	TRBJ2-3	CASSLWLAADTQYF	TGTGCCAGCAGCTTGTGGCTAGCTGCAGATACGCAGTATTTT
-	TRBV27	-	TRBJ2-3	CASSLADTQYF	TGTGCCAGCAGTTTAGCGGATACGCAGTATTTT
-	TRBV19	-	TRBJ1-5	CASSILAGRQPQHF	TGTGCCAGTAGTATACTAGCCGGGAGGCAGCCCCAGCATTTT
-	TRBV11-3	-	TRBJ2-3	CASTPGGRDTDTQYF	TGTGCCAGCACCCCCGGGGGTAGGGACACAGATACGCAGTATTTT
-	TRBV10-1	-	TRBJ2-7	CASSDPVRYEQYF	TGCGCCAGCAGTGACCCGGTCCGATACGAGCAGTACTTC
TRBD1	TRBV19	-	TRBJ2-2	CASSIGQGAGELFF	TGTGCCAGTAGTATTGGACAGGGGGCCGGGGAGCTGTTTTTT
-	TRBV29-1	-	TRBJ1-1	CSVDSGIRNTEAFF	TGCAGCGTCGACTCGGGGATACGGAACACTGAAGCTTTCTTT
TRBD2	TRBV6-2/TRBV6-3	-	TRBJ2-5	CASSQAISGGSMETQYF	TGTGCCAGCAGTCAGGCGATCAGCGGGGGGAGTATGGAGACCCAGTACTTC
-	TRBV6-5	-	TRBJ1-1	CATSAQPVTEAFF	TGTGCCACCAGCGCCCAACCGGTCACTGAAGCTTTCTTT
-	TRBV13	-	TRBJ1-1	CASSLPNTEAFF	TGTGCCAGCAGCCTTCCTAACACTGAAGCTTTCTTT
-	TRBV5-1	-	TRBJ1-2	CASSLDNNYGYTF	TGCGCCAGCAGCTTGGACAATAACTATGGCTACACCTTC
TRBD1	TRBV6-5	-	TRBJ1-2	CASSPRGTGDYGYTF	TGTGCCAGCAGCCCCAGAGGGACAGGGGATTATGGCTACACCTTC
TRBD2	TRBV7-8	many	TRBJ2-7	CASSLVSWTSGRAGYEQYF	TGTGCCAGCAGCTTAGTGTCGTGGACTAGCGGGAGGGCCGGGTACGAGCAGTACTTC
TRBD1	TRBV9	-	TRBJ1-2	CASSSWDREGGYTF	TGTGCCAGCAGCTCCTGGGACAGAGAGGGTGGCTACACCTTC
-	TRBV28	-	TRBJ1-5	CASSPTGNHQPQHF	TGTGCCAGCAGCCCGACGGGGAACCATCAGCCCCAGCATTTT
TRBD2	TRBV2	once	TRBJ2-1	CASMPGTGRAYNEQFF	TGTGCCAGCATGCCAGGAACCGGGAGGGCCTACAATGAGCAGTTCTTC
TRBD2	TRBV5-1	-	TRBJ2-7	CASSLAAGVDYEQYF	TGCGCCAGCAGCTTGGCGGCGGGAGTTGACTACGAGCAGTACTTC
-	TRBV7-6	once	TRBJ2-2	CASSQGQNTGELFF	TGTGCCAGCAGCCAGGGACAGAACACCGGGGAGCTGTTTTTT
-	TRBV7-9	-	TRBJ1-5	CASSLGGALGQPQHF	TGTGCCAGCAGCTTAGGTGGGGCCTTGGGACAGCCCCAGCATTTT
TRBD1	TRBV5-5	few	TRBJ1-6	CASSSPAGQGNSPLHF	TGTGCCAGCAGTTCCCCCGCTGGACAGGGGAATTCACCCCTCCACTTT
-	TRBV5-6	-	TRBJ2-7	CASSSDTTYEQYF	TGTGCCAGCAGCTCGGACACGACCTACGAGCAGTACTTC
-	TRBV28	-	TRBJ1-2	CASSLGADRNYTF	TGTGCCAGCAGTCTCGGGGCAGACAGGAACTACACCTTC
-	TRBV5-1	-	TRBJ1-5	CASSPDPGSNQPQHF	TGCGCCAGCAGCCCCGACCCGGGTAGCAATCAGCCCCAGCATTTT
TRBD1	TRBV18	-	TRBJ1-5	CASSLETGEYWPQHF	TGTGCCAGCTCACTCGAGACAGGGGAATATTGGCCCCAGCATTTT
TRBD1	TRBV30	-	TRBJ2-5	CAWSTPGQGKSQYF	TGTGCCTGGAGTACCCCGGGACAGGGGAAGTCCCAGTACTTC
-	TRBV11-2	-	TRBJ2-3	CASSPVGYTDTQYF	TGTGCCAGCAGCCCCGTGGGCTACACAGATACGCAGTATTTT
TRBD1	TRBV19	-	TRBJ1-5	CAGTGTGGIQPQHF	TGTGCCGGCACCGGGACAGGGGGCATTCAGCCCCAGCATTTT
-	TRBV19	-	TRBJ1-1	CASSMGALTEAFF	TGTGCCAGTAGTATGGGGGCTCTGACTGAAGCTTTCTTT
-	TRBV2	-	TRBJ1-5	CASNTVSNQPQHF	TGTGCCAGCAATACAGTAAGCAATCAGCCCCAGCATTTT
TRBD1	TRBV2	-	TRBJ1-2	CASTGQGKNYGYTF	TGTGCCAGCACGGGACAGGGTAAAAACTATGGCTACACCTTC
-	TRBV27	-	TRBJ1-3	CASSLSFHSSLSGNTIYF	TGTGCCAGCAGTTTATCTTTTCACAGCTCCCTCTCTGGAAACACCATATATTTT
-	TRBV2	few	TRBJ1-5	CASSALILEPQHF	TGTGCCAGCAGCGCCCTAATTTTGGAGCCCCAGCATTTT
-	TRBV19	-	TRBJ2-3	CASSDRRGDTQYF	TGTGCCAGTAGTGACAGGCGTGGAGATACGCAGTATTTT
-	TRBV18	-	TRBJ1-5	CASSPPRTGNYQPQHF	TGTGCCAGCTCCCCGCCGCGGACGGGAAATTATCAGCCCCAGCATTTT
-	TRBV15	-	TRBJ1-2	CATSRSKTAGSF	TGTGCCACCAGCAGGTCTAAGACGGCGGGATCCTTC
TRBD2	TRBV7-9	-	TRBJ2-1	CASSPTSGAANEQFF	TGTGCCAGCAGCCCGACTAGCGGGGCGGCCAATGAGCAGTTCTTC
TRBD1	TRBV7-9	-	TRBJ2-5	CASSLYGWDREYEETQYF	TGTGCCAGCAGCTTATACGGATGGGACAGGGAGTACGAAGAGACCCAGTACTTC